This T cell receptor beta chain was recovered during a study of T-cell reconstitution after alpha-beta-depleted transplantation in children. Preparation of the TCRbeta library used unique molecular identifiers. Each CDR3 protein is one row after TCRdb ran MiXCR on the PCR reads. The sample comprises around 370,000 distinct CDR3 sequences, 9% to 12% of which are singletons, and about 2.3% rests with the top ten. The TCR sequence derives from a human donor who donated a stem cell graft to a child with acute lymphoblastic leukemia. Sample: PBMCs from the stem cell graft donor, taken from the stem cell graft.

The CDR3: CSVGPGSGETQYF. CDR3 sequence (DNA): TGCAGCGTCGGACCGGGGTCGGGGGAGACCCAGTACTTC. This rearrangement joins TRBV29-1 to TRBJ2-5; weak D call: TRBD2 (5 bases). Trimming took 6 bases from V and 5 from J, leaving 16 bases between them. Germline V gene sequence: CDR1 SQVTM, CDR2 ANQGSEA. The CDR3 extends over 13 amino acids.